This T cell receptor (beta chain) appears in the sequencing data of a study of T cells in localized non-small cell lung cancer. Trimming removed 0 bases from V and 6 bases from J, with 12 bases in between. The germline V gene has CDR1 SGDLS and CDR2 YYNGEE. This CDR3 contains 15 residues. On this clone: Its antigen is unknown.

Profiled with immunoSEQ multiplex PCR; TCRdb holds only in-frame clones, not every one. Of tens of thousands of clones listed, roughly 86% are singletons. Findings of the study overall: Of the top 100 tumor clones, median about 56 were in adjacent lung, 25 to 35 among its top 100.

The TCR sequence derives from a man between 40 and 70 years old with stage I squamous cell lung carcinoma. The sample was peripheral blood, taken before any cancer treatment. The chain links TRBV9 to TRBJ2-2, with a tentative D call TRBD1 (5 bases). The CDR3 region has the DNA TGTGCCAGCAGCGTAGTAGCAGGGTGGGCCGGGGAGCTGTTTTTT. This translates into CASSVVAGWAGELFF.